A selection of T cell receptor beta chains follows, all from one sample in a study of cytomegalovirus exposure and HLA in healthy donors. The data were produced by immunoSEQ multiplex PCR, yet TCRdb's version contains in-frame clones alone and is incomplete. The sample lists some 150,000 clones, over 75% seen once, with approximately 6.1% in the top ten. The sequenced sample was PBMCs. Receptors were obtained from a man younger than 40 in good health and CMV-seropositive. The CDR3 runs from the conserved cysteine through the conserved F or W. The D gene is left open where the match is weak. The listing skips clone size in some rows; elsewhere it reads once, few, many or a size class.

CDR3nt: TGCGCCAGTCGAACAGGGTCGGGAAACACCATATATTTT; CDR3aa: CASRTGSGNTIYF; abundance: -; v_gene: TRBV5-1; j_gene: TRBJ1-3; d_gene: -
CDR3nt: TGTGCCAGCAGCTTATCCCCCACAGCTACCTACGAGCAGTACTTC; CDR3aa: CASSLSPTATYEQYF; abundance: -; v_gene: TRBV5-6; j_gene: TRBJ2-7; d_gene: -
CDR3nt: TGTGCCAGCAGTTACAGTCAGGGAGGTGGGGCCAACGTCCTGACTTTC; CDR3aa: CASSYSQGGGANVLTF; abundance: -; v_gene: TRBV6-5; j_gene: TRBJ2-6; d_gene: -
CDR3nt: TGTGCCAGCAGATTTGAATCAGGGAAGAACTATGGCTACACCTTC; CDR3aa: CASRFESGKNYGYTF; abundance: -; v_gene: TRBV7-2; j_gene: TRBJ1-2; d_gene: -
CDR3nt: TGTGCCAGCAGCTTGGACAGGGGCATCAATGAGCAGTTCTTC; CDR3aa: CASSLDRGINEQFF; abundance: -; v_gene: TRBV7-2; j_gene: TRBJ2-1; d_gene: TRBD1
CDR3nt: TGTGCCAGCACCTGGACAGGGCTCACCGGGGAGCTGTTTTTT; CDR3aa: CASTWTGLTGELFF; abundance: once; v_gene: TRBV5-5; j_gene: TRBJ2-2; d_gene: TRBD1
CDR3nt: TGTGCCAGCACCTCGACAGGGGACGAGCAGTACTTC; CDR3aa: CASTSTGDEQYF; abundance: -; v_gene: TRBV11-2; j_gene: TRBJ2-7; d_gene: TRBD1
CDR3nt: TGTGCCAGCTCACCACCGACGGGAGCCGCGGGAGCTTTCTTT; CDR3aa: CASSPPTGAAGAFF; abundance: -; v_gene: TRBV18; j_gene: TRBJ1-1; d_gene: -
CDR3nt: TGTGCCAGCAGTTTGGGCGGGGCCCCCGACACCGGGGAGCTGTTTTTT; CDR3aa: CASSLGGAPDTGELFF; abundance: -; v_gene: TRBV28; j_gene: TRBJ2-2; d_gene: -
CDR3nt: TGTGCCAGCAGCTTGACGGGACTAGCGGAGACCCAGTACTTC; CDR3aa: CASSLTGLAETQYF; abundance: -; v_gene: TRBV5-6; j_gene: TRBJ2-5; d_gene: TRBD2
CDR3nt: TGTGCCAGCAGCCCCCCAGGGAACCTCTATGGCTACACCTTC; CDR3aa: CASSPPGNLYGYTF; abundance: -; v_gene: TRBV7-9; j_gene: TRBJ1-2; d_gene: -
CDR3nt: TGTGCCAGTACCGATGGACAATACACCGGGGAGCTGTTTTTT; CDR3aa: CASTDGQYTGELFF; abundance: -; v_gene: TRBV19; j_gene: TRBJ2-2; d_gene: -
CDR3nt: TGTGCCAGCTCACCCGGGACAGGAACCTACGAGCAGTACTTC; CDR3aa: CASSPGTGTYEQYF; abundance: -; v_gene: TRBV18; j_gene: TRBJ2-7; d_gene: TRBD1
CDR3nt: TGTGCCAGCAGTGAAGGGACTAGCGGTTCCTACGAGCAGTACTTC; CDR3aa: CASSEGTSGSYEQYF; abundance: once; v_gene: TRBV6-1; j_gene: TRBJ2-7; d_gene: TRBD2
CDR3nt: TGTGCCAGCAGTGAACGGGTGAGCACTGAAGCTTTCTTT; CDR3aa: CASSERVSTEAFF; abundance: -; v_gene: TRBV6-1; j_gene: TRBJ1-1; d_gene: -
CDR3nt: TGTGCCAGTAGTACCGGGACAGGGGGGCCCACAGATACGCAGTATTTT; CDR3aa: CASSTGTGGPTDTQYF; abundance: -; v_gene: TRBV19; j_gene: TRBJ2-3; d_gene: TRBD1
CDR3nt: TGTGCCAGCAGCTTAGGACTAGCGTACGAGCAGTACTTC; CDR3aa: CASSLGLAYEQYF; abundance: -; v_gene: TRBV7-2; j_gene: TRBJ2-7; d_gene: TRBD2
CDR3nt: TGTGCCAGCAGCCCGGTCCCCGCGGGGGAGCTGTTTTTT; CDR3aa: CASSPVPAGELFF; abundance: -; v_gene: TRBV5-5; j_gene: TRBJ2-2; d_gene: -
CDR3nt: TGTGCCAGCAGCTTGGAGGGGACAGGGTATAGCTCACCCCTCCACTTT; CDR3aa: CASSLEGTGYSSPLHF; abundance: -; v_gene: TRBV5-4; j_gene: TRBJ1-6; d_gene: TRBD1
CDR3nt: TGTGCCAGCAGCTCCAAGCGGGAGCCCCCCGGGGAGCTGTTTTTT; CDR3aa: CASSSKREPPGELFF; abundance: -; v_gene: TRBV6-5; j_gene: TRBJ2-2; d_gene: TRBD2
CDR3nt: TGTGCCAGCAGTTTCACATCTTCCCCGTCCAATAACTATGGCTACACCTTC; CDR3aa: CASSFTSSPSNNYGYTF; abundance: -; v_gene: TRBV28; j_gene: TRBJ1-2; d_gene: -
CDR3nt: TGTGCCACCAACATGGAGACCCAGTACTTC; CDR3aa: CATNMETQYF; abundance: -; v_gene: TRBV2; j_gene: TRBJ2-5; d_gene: -
CDR3nt: TGTGCCAGCAGTGCCGGGACTAGCGTACACTACGAGCAGTACTTC; CDR3aa: CASSAGTSVHYEQYF; abundance: -; v_gene: TRBV27; j_gene: TRBJ2-7; d_gene: TRBD2
CDR3nt: TGTGCCAGCAGTGAAGCGGGGGGGCACACCGGGGAGCTGTTTTTT; CDR3aa: CASSEAGGHTGELFF; abundance: few; v_gene: TRBV6-4; j_gene: TRBJ2-2; d_gene: TRBD2
CDR3nt: TGCAGCGTTGAAGATTTACCGGGACAGGGTCCCACCATATATTTT; CDR3aa: CSVEDLPGQGPTIYF; abundance: -; v_gene: TRBV29-1; j_gene: TRBJ1-3; d_gene: TRBD1
CDR3nt: TGTGCCAGTAGTGCGCCGGGACAGGCTAACTATGGCCACACCTTC; CDR3aa: CASSAPGQANYGHTF; abundance: -; v_gene: TRBV19; j_gene: TRBJ1-2; d_gene: TRBD1
CDR3nt: TGCGCCAGCAGCCAACCGGGACAGGGACTCCACTTT; CDR3aa: CASSQPGQGLHF; abundance: -; v_gene: TRBV4-1; j_gene: TRBJ1-6; d_gene: TRBD1
CDR3nt: TGTGCCAGCAGTTACTCTGGCAGGGGTTCCTACGAGCAGTACTTC; CDR3aa: CASSYSGRGSYEQYF; abundance: once; v_gene: TRBV6-5; j_gene: TRBJ2-7; d_gene: -
CDR3nt: TGTGCCAGCAGCCCGTATGACGGTCCGGGCTACGAGCAGTACTTC; CDR3aa: CASSPYDGPGYEQYF; abundance: -; v_gene: TRBV7-9; j_gene: TRBJ2-7; d_gene: -
CDR3nt: TGTGCCAGTAGTATAGTCGACAGACCCTCTGGAAACACCATATATTTT; CDR3aa: CASSIVDRPSGNTIYF; abundance: -; v_gene: TRBV19; j_gene: TRBJ1-3; d_gene: -
CDR3nt: TGTGCCAGTAGTATTGGACAGGTCAATCAGCCCCAGCATTTT; CDR3aa: CASSIGQVNQPQHF; abundance: -; v_gene: TRBV19; j_gene: TRBJ1-5; d_gene: TRBD1
CDR3nt: TGTGCCAGCAGCTCACGAGGATCAACTAATGAAAAACTGTTTTTT; CDR3aa: CASSSRGSTNEKLFF; abundance: -; v_gene: TRBV5-8; j_gene: TRBJ1-4; d_gene: -
CDR3nt: TGTGCCTGGGGGGGCGATTCCTCCTACAATGAGCAGTTCTTC; CDR3aa: CAWGGDSSYNEQFF; abundance: -; v_gene: TRBV30; j_gene: TRBJ2-1; d_gene: -
CDR3nt: TGCGCCAGCAGGCGACTAGCGCAAAACAATGAGCAGTTCTTC; CDR3aa: CASRRLAQNNEQFF; abundance: once; v_gene: TRBV5-1; j_gene: TRBJ2-1; d_gene: TRBD2
CDR3nt: TGTGCCAGCAGCTCCCAGGGGGCCATGAACACTGAAGCTTTCTTT; CDR3aa: CASSSQGAMNTEAFF; abundance: -; v_gene: TRBV7-6; j_gene: TRBJ1-1; d_gene: TRBD1
CDR3nt: TGTGCCAGTAGTTCCGGACTAGCCTCCTACGAGCAGTACTTC; CDR3aa: CASSSGLASYEQYF; abundance: -; v_gene: TRBV19; j_gene: TRBJ2-7; d_gene: TRBD2
CDR3nt: TGTGCCAGCAAATCGGAGCCGATAAATGAAAAACTGTTTTTT; CDR3aa: CASKSEPINEKLFF; abundance: -; v_gene: TRBV2; j_gene: TRBJ1-4; d_gene: -
CDR3nt: TGTGCCAGCAGCCTTACAGGCGACAGCACAGATACGCAGTATTTT; CDR3aa: CASSLTGDSTDTQYF; abundance: -; v_gene: TRBV11-2; j_gene: TRBJ2-3; d_gene: -
CDR3nt: TGTGCCAGCAGTCTGACAGGGGGGAAAGGCTACACCTTC; CDR3aa: CASSLTGGKGYTF; abundance: once; v_gene: TRBV2; j_gene: TRBJ1-2; d_gene: TRBD1
CDR3nt: TGCAGCGTGCGGGAGACAGCTAACTATGGCTACACCTTC; CDR3aa: CSVRETANYGYTF; abundance: -; v_gene: TRBV29-1; j_gene: TRBJ1-2; d_gene: -
CDR3nt: TGTGCCAGCAGTTTGGGGGGCTCCTACGAGCAGTACTTC; CDR3aa: CASSLGGSYEQYF; abundance: -; v_gene: TRBV27; j_gene: TRBJ2-7; d_gene: -
CDR3nt: TGTGCCACCTCGGACTATGGGGAGACCCAGTACTTC; CDR3aa: CATSDYGETQYF; abundance: -; v_gene: TRBV19; j_gene: TRBJ2-5; d_gene: -
CDR3nt: TGTGCCAGCAGTCCTACCGGAGTACAATATAATTCACCCCTCCACTTT; CDR3aa: CASSPTGVQYNSPLHF; abundance: -; v_gene: TRBV27; j_gene: TRBJ1-6; d_gene: -
CDR3nt: TGTGCCAGCAGCTTAAGGAGGGGTCTAGGGACCCAGTACTTC; CDR3aa: CASSLRRGLGTQYF; abundance: -; v_gene: TRBV7-2; j_gene: TRBJ2-5; d_gene: -
CDR3nt: TGTGCCAGCAGCTTAGCTAGTGTCTTCGGGGGTTCACCCCTCCACTTT; CDR3aa: CASSLASVFGGSPLHF; abundance: -; v_gene: TRBV7-2; j_gene: TRBJ1-6; d_gene: -
CDR3nt: TGTGCCAGCAGCTACCCCCCCGGACAGGGGGCGTTTTTGGAGACCCAGTACTTC; CDR3aa: CASSYPPGQGAFLETQYF; abundance: -; v_gene: TRBV5-5; j_gene: TRBJ2-5; d_gene: TRBD1
CDR3nt: TGCGCCAGCAGCCAAGGAAGCGGGGGCGGCCGAGAGACCCAGTACTTC; CDR3aa: CASSQGSGGGRETQYF; abundance: -; v_gene: TRBV4-1; j_gene: TRBJ2-5; d_gene: TRBD2
CDR3nt: TGTGCCAGCAGCGTAGCTGCAGGGGGCACCGGGGAGCTGTTTTTT; CDR3aa: CASSVAAGGTGELFF; abundance: -; v_gene: TRBV9; j_gene: TRBJ2-2; d_gene: TRBD1
CDR3nt: TGCGCCAGCAGCCCCACTCCGGGAACCAATGAGCAGTTCTTC; CDR3aa: CASSPTPGTNEQFF; abundance: -; v_gene: TRBV5-1; j_gene: TRBJ2-1; d_gene: -
CDR3nt: TGCGCCAGCAGCCAAGAACTGAACACCGGGGAGCTGTTTTTT; CDR3aa: CASSQELNTGELFF; abundance: -; v_gene: TRBV4-3; j_gene: TRBJ2-2; d_gene: -
CDR3nt: TGTGCCATCAGTGAGTTCTCAGGGGGCTATGGCTACACCTTC; CDR3aa: CAISEFSGGYGYTF; abundance: -; v_gene: TRBV10-3; j_gene: TRBJ1-2; d_gene: TRBD1
CDR3nt: TGTGCCAGCAGTGAGGGAGATAGGTGGGGGGGGCTCTATGGCTACACCTTC; CDR3aa: CASSEGDRWGGLYGYTF; abundance: -; v_gene: TRBV2; j_gene: TRBJ1-2; d_gene: -
CDR3nt: TGCGCCAGCAGGGGGGGGGCTCTCTCTGGGGCCAACGTCCTGACTTTC; CDR3aa: CASRGGALSGANVLTF; abundance: -; v_gene: TRBV5-1; j_gene: TRBJ2-6; d_gene: -
CDR3nt: TGTGCCAGAAGCGTGAAGACAGGGCGCGCTGAAGCTTTCTTT; CDR3aa: CARSVKTGRAEAFF; abundance: -; v_gene: TRBV7-5; j_gene: TRBJ1-1; d_gene: -
CDR3nt: TGCGCCAGCAGCCAAGACCCATCGGACACTGAAGCTTTCTTT; CDR3aa: CASSQDPSDTEAFF; abundance: few; v_gene: TRBV4-1; j_gene: TRBJ1-1; d_gene: -
CDR3nt: TGTGCCAGCAGCTTAGAGACCGGGGGCACAGATACGCAGTATTTT; CDR3aa: CASSLETGGTDTQYF; abundance: -; v_gene: TRBV7-9; j_gene: TRBJ2-3; d_gene: -
CDR3nt: TGTGCCAGCAGCCAGCAGGGTCCCGAGTTCTTC; CDR3aa: CASSQQGPEFF; abundance: few; v_gene: TRBV7-2; j_gene: TRBJ2-1; d_gene: -
CDR3nt: TGTGCCAGCAGTTTACCCGAGGACAGCCCGCGGGGCTACACCTTC; CDR3aa: CASSLPEDSPRGYTF; abundance: -; v_gene: TRBV28; j_gene: TRBJ1-2; d_gene: -